These 26 T cell receptor beta chains originate from one sample sequenced in a study of T cells after yellow fever vaccination (dated by TCRdb to about 2019). In light of the paper, this sample's treatment or condition label describes: live attenuated yellow fever vaccine strain. Receptors were amplified or captured by 5' RACE. The instrument given in TCRdb is Illumina HiSeq 2500. TCRdb itself trimmed the public reads at Q25 with fastp, ran MiXCR and retained productive beta chains. Rows merge per CDR3 protein into single entries with the most common DNA and genes. Here the sample has about 340,000 distinct CDR3 sequences; more than 8.5% occur a single time. Of the sample, under 20% is held by the ten largest clones. Material: PBMCs, obtained on the day of the first yellow fever vaccination. These receptors were obtained from a man aged 18 to 30 who received the YFV17D yellow fever vaccine.

The V call is TRBV5-1, the J call TRBJ2-3, with 10 bases that match TRBD2. The CDR3 has 16 amino acids. Looked up from germline, CDR1 is SGHRS and CDR2 is YFSETQ. V shed 0 bases and J 4 bases; nucleotides not matched to a gene: 5. The DNA for the CDR3 is TGCGCCAGCAGCTTGGATAGCGGGGGGAATGCAGATACGCAGTATTTT. Residues: CASSLDSGGNADTQYF.

This clonotype was observed many times. The chain employs TRBV19 and TRBJ2-7; the D gene could be TRBD1 or TRBD2 (5 bases each). Germline loops: CDR1 LNHDA, CDR2 SQIVND (reference sequence). CDR3 length equals 12 residues. The ends were cut back, 4 bases at V and 12 bases at J, with 16 bases in the middle. Written as DNA, the CDR3 is TGTGCCAGTAGTACACCACGGGGCCCCCGGTACTTC. This gives the protein CASSTPRGPRYF.

This clonotype came up a few times. J is TRBJ2-1 and V is TRBV6-6; no clear D. Germline loops: CDR1 MNHNY, CDR2 SVGAGI (reference sequence). There are 11 residues in the CDR3. The V gene lost 7 bases and the J gene lost 5 bases, with 6 bases spanning the gap. CDR3 sequence: CASISNNEQFF. CDR3 sequence (DNA): TGTGCCAGCATTTCTAACAATGAGCAGTTCTTC.

In regard to this clonotype: It may be a read error: a sequence one base away is much more abundant. The rearrangement uses TRBV6-5 and TRBJ1-4; maybe TRBD1 (6 bases). Trimming shortened V by 0 bases and J by 8 bases, and 22 bases separated the two germline ends. Germline V CDR1 and CDR2: MNHEY, SVGAGI. The CDR3 is 18 residues long. CDR3 region: CASSYSSLRGAQDEKLFF. Written as DNA, the CDR3 is TGTGCCAGCAGTTACTCGAGCCTCAGGGGTGCGCAAGACGAAAAACTGTTTTTT.

This chain uses TRBV12-5 with TRBJ2-7, with 8 positions matching TRBD1. The CDR3 is 15 residues long. CDR1 is LGHNT, CDR2 FRNRAP, per germline. Trimming cost V 1 base and J 6 bases; bases outside gene matches: 8. The CDR3: CASGLAGQGDCEQYV. CDR3 in DNA: TGTGCTAGTGGTTTGGCCGGACAGGGTGATTGCGAGCAGTACGTC.

This chain connects TRBV6-1 to TRBJ2-1; 10 bases map to TRBD1. Germline lookup yields CDR1 MNHNS and CDR2 SASEGT. Trimming at V came to 7 bases and at J to 9 bases, leaving 12 bases not matched to a gene. This CDR3 region has 15 residues. The CDR3, as DNA: TGTGCCAGCACCACGACAGGGGGCTACGAGAGTGAGCAGTTCTTC. It codes for CASTTTGGYESEQFF.

This clonotype was recorded once. A much larger clonotype is one base distant, so this may be a read error. The chain uses TRBV20-1 and TRBJ2-3; a weak D match, TRBD1 (6 bases). This CDR3 is built from 14 residues. The germline V gene encodes CDR1 DFQATT and CDR2 SNEGSKA (reference sequence). The CDR3 nucleotides read TGCAGTGCTAGAGATTACGAAAAGGGGGATATGCAGTATTTT. It specifies CSARDYEKGDMQYF.

This clonotype was seen more than once but under ten times. The genes are TRBV5-1 and TRBJ2-3; D possibly corresponds to TRBD1 (6 bases). CDR3 length: 15 amino acids. V was shortened by 2 bases and J by 4 bases, with 14 bases between the two germline ends. Germline V gene lookup returns CDR1 SGHRS and CDR2 YFSETQ. CDR3: CASSFWAQGPDTQYF. CDR3 nucleotide sequence: TGCGCCAGCAGCTTTTGGGCCCAGGGGCCAGATACGCAGTATTTT. Supplemented by reference TRBV5-1 and TRBJ2-3, the full variable domain reads KAGVTQTPRYLIKTRGQQVTLSCSPISGHRSVSWYQQTPGQGLQFLFEYFSETQRNKGNFPGRFSGRQFSNSRSEMNVSTLELGDSALYLCASSFWAQGPDTQYFGPGTRLTVL.

The chain joins TRBV9 to TRBJ1-2; TRBD1 aligns across 8 bases. The CDR3 covers 14 residues. Germline V CDR1 and CDR2: SGDLS, YYNGEE. Germline trimming cut 3 bases from V and 8 bases from J; bases unmatched to any gene: 9. The CDR3 here is CASSAGGQAVGYTF. In nucleotides, the CDR3 is TGTGCCAGCAGCGCCGGGGGACAGGCGGTCGGCTACACCTTC. The whole variable domain, remainder taken from reference TRBV9 and TRBJ1-2, is DSGVTQTPKHLITATGQRVTLRCSPRSGDLSVYWYQQSLDQGLQFLIQYYNGEERAKGNILERFSAQQFPDLHSELNLSSLELGDSALYFCASSAGGQAVGYTFGSGTRLTVV.

This clonotype has only a few counts. This chain joins TRBV29-1 and TRBJ1-1; a weak D match, TRBD1 (5 bases). The germline V gene has CDR1 SQVTM and CDR2 ANQGSEA. The CDR3 contains 12 residues. Between the trimmed V and J ends, which lost 7 bases and 3 bases, there was a span of 12 bases. The CDR3, as DNA: TGCAGCGCAGTACAGGAGGACACTGAAGCTTTCTTT. Amino acid sequence: CSAVQEDTEAFF.

A few counts support this clonotype. CDR3: CASSQVFGTDEAFF. Written as DNA, the CDR3 is TGCGCCAGCAGCCAAGTTTTTGGGACAGATGAAGCTTTCTTT. The chain is built from TRBV4-1 and TRBJ1-1, with TRBD1 matching 7 bases. The CDR3 is made up of 14 amino acids. Germline CDR1 is MGHRA and CDR2 is YSYEKL. The trim removed 1 base at V and 7 bases at J, leaving 6 bases unmatched.

This clonotype was counted only a few times. The chain links TRBV2 to TRBJ2-7; D is unclear. Trimming pared 8 bases from V and 5 bases from J, leaving 19 bases between. This CDR3 contains 14 residues. Germline V gene data show CDR1 as SNHLY and CDR2 as FYNNEI. CDR3 in DNA: TGTGCCAGCCGACCGGGTTGGGCGGTCCACGAGCAGTACTTC. This gives the protein CASRPGWAVHEQYF.

This clonotype was recorded a few times. The V and J genes are TRBV20-1 and TRBJ1-2, with D hard to call. This CDR3 has 13 amino acids. CDR1 is DFQATT and CDR2 is SNEGSKA in the germline V gene (reference sequence). The ends were cut back, 0 bases at V and 5 bases at J, with 10 bases in the middle. CDR3 bases: TGCAGTGCTAGAGATTCCCAGATTTATGGCTACACCTTC. Its protein is CSARDSQIYGYTF.

Ten or more counts support this clonotype. The chain carries TRBV7-6 and TRBJ2-3; D might be TRBD2 (7 bases). CDR3 length equals 16 residues. Germline lookup yields CDR1 SGHVS and CDR2 FNYEAQ. V lost 5 bases and J 9 bases, leaving 24 bases between the germline ends. Here the CDR3 DNA reads TGTGCCAGCAGCCTAGGCCAAGGGGGGGTAGGAGGGACGCAGTATTTT. Translated, it gives CASSLGQGGVGGTQYF.

The chain employs TRBV6-5 and TRBJ1-6; D ambiguous. Germline CDR1 MNHEY, CDR2 SVGAGI. V was pared by 0 bases and J by 7 bases, with 10 bases between. The CDR3 totals 15 residues. The CDR3 DNA follows: TGTGCCAGCAGTTACTCGGCAGTACACAATTCACCCCTCCACTTT. Protein: CASSYSAVHNSPLHF.

The gene calls are TRBV29-1 and TRBJ2-7; 7 bases match TRBD1. Germline values: CDR1 SQVTM, CDR2 ANQGSEA. V lost 1 base to trimming and J lost 6 bases; unmatched junction nucleotides: 12. The length of the CDR3 is 15 residues. This CDR3 is CSVEGRDRMTGEQYF. In nucleotides, the CDR3 is TGCAGCGTTGAAGGTCGGGACAGAATGACGGGCGAGCAGTACTTC.

This clonotype occurred many times. This chain links TRBV30 with TRBJ2-5; unclear D gene. The V gene's germline CDR1 is GTSNPN and CDR2 SVGIG (reference sequence). The CDR3 contains 11 residues. V lost 4 bases and J 3 bases, leaving 6 bases between the germline ends. The CDR3 here is CAWNQEETQYF. In nucleotides, the CDR3 is TGTGCCTGGAATCAGGAAGAGACCCAGTACTTC.

Many counts were recorded for this clonotype. This rearrangement joins TRBV4-1 to TRBJ1-2, with unresolved D. The germline V gene encodes CDR1 MGHRA and CDR2 YSYEKL. V shed 2 bases and J shed 8 bases, with 27 bases lying between them. This CDR3 spans 18 amino acids. The DNA for the CDR3 is TGCGCCAGCAGCCAACCCCCGTGGTTGCAGATCCCCCGAGGCGGCTACACCTTC. Protein sequence: CASSQPPWLQIPRGGYTF.

The chain couples TRBV19 to TRBJ2-1; weak D call: TRBD1 (7 bases). CDR1 and CDR2 from the germline V gene are LNHDA and SQIVND (reference sequence). Trimming pared 0 bases from V and 8 bases from J, leaving 8 bases between. CDR3 length: 13 residues. CDR3 DNA: TGTGCCAGTAGTATAGACAGGGGGGATGAGCAGTTCTTC. Translating gives CASSIDRGDEQFF.

This CDR3 reads CASSKMTENTGELFF. As DNA, the CDR3 is TGTGCCAGCAGCAAAATGACAGAGAACACCGGGGAGCTGTTTTTT. The J gene is TRBJ2-2, the V gene TRBV5-4, with a weak D call TRBD1 (5 bases). The CDR3 has 15 amino acids. V lost 4 bases and J lost 1, with 11 bases in between. The germline V gene encodes CDR1 SGHNT and CDR2 YYREEE (reference sequence).

This clonotype was observed many times. CDR3 region: CASSLVRRRTVTDTQYF. CDR3 nucleotides: TGTGCCAGCAGTTTGGTTCGACGGCGGACCGTCACAGATACGCAGTATTTT. The chain has TRBV12-3 or TRBV12-4 and TRBJ2-3; D remains unclear. The CDR3 length is 17 residues. V dropped 3 bases and J dropped 2 bases, with 18 bases sitting between them.

The V call is TRBV11-2, the J call TRBJ2-5; D unclear. CDR1 and CDR2 (germline): SGHAT, FQNNGV. The CDR3 spans 11 residues. Trimming took 4 bases from V and 5 from J, leaving 5 bases between them. In nucleotides, the CDR3 is TGTGCCAGCAGCTATCATGAGACCCAGTACTTC. This translates into CASSYHETQYF.

V usage is TRBV20-1 and J usage is TRBJ1-5, with D maybe TRBD1 (5 bases). Germline V gene data show CDR1 as DFQATT and CDR2 as SNEGSKA (reference sequence). Trimming took 3 bases from V and 4 from J, leaving 10 bases between them. The CDR3 has 13 amino acids. The CDR3: CSASPGGNQPQHF. The CDR3 DNA reads TGCAGTGCTAGTCCGGGGGGGAATCAGCCCCAGCATTTT.

This clonotype was observed a handful of times. The chain combines TRBV5-6 with TRBJ2-7; 7 nucleotides line up with TRBD2. Germline CDR1 SGHDT, CDR2 YYEEEE. CDR3 length equals 15 residues. Trimming removed 0 bases from V and 5 bases from J; junction bases left unmatched: 8. For the CDR3, the DNA is TGTGCCAGCAGCTTGGTCAGTCCTGGGAGGGACGAGCAGTACGTC. This codes for CASSLVSPGRDEQYV.

With regard to this clonotype: A much larger clonotype is one base distant, so this may be a read error. The chain employs TRBV3-1 and TRBJ2-3, with 7 bases aligning to TRBD1. Germline V gene lookup returns CDR1 LGHDT and CDR2 YNNKEL (reference sequence). This CDR3 has 13 amino acids. V lost 2 bases to trimming and J lost 4 bases; unmatched junction nucleotides: 0. CDR3 residues: CASSQQGADTQYF. The DNA of the CDR3 is TGTGCCAGCAGCCAACAGGGGGCAGATACGCAGTATTTT.

The V gene is TRBV24-1, the J gene TRBJ2-3; the D is unclear. Trimming left V 5 bases short and J 6 bases short, with 8 bases between. The germline V gene has CDR1 KGHDR and CDR2 SFDVKD. The CDR3 is 12 amino acids. CDR3 DNA: TGTGCCACCAGTGCGGAGACGGATACGCAGTATTTT. Translation: CATSAETDTQYF.